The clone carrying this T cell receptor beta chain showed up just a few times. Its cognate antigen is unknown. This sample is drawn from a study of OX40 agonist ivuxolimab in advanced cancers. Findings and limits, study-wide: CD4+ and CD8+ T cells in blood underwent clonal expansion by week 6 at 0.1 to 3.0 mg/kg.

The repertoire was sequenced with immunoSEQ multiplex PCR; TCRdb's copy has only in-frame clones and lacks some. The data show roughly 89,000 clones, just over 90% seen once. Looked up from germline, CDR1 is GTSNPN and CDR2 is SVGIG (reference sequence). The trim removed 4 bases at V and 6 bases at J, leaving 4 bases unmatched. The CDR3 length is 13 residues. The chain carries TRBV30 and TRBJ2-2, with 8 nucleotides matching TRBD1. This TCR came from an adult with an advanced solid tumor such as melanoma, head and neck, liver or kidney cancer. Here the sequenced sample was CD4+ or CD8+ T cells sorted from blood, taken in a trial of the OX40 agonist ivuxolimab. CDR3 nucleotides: TGTGCCTGGACAGGACAGGGAGCCGGGGAGCTGTTTTTT. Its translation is CAWTGQGAGELFF.